These 29 T cell receptor beta chains were all obtained from the same sample, sequenced in a study of regulatory T cells in long-lasting Graves disease. HTBI primers from iRepertoire and Arm-PCR of CDR3 regions yielded the TCR beta libraries. Via MiXCR, TCRdb re-called the multiplex PCR reads, giving one row per CDR3 protein. The profile shows some 490,000 distinct CDR3 sequences, about 12% of them singletons. Time point denoted: newly diagnosed GD, antithyroid drugs for less than 3 months. TCR sequences were obtained from RNA taken from PBMCs. The same sample was also studied in work on T cells in Graves' hyperthyroidism and ophthalmopathy.

The sample consisted of peripheral blood mononuclear cells (PBMCs), taken at new diagnosis, from a patient treated with antithyroid drugs. These receptors were taken from a woman aged 25-40 years with Graves disease.

The table lists this clonotype with a few counts. The chain carries TRBV28 and TRBJ1-5; D gene uncertain. V lost 5 bases and J 0 bases, leaving 14 bases between the germline ends. CDR3 length: 16 residues. The germline gives CDR1 MDHEN, CDR2 SYDVKM. The CDR3 here is CASSPPPEYSNQPQHF. DNA for the CDR3: TGTGCCAGCAGTCCTCCCCCGGAGTATAGCAATCAGCCCCAGCATTTT. Full variable domain (remainder filled in from reference TRBV28 and TRBJ1-5): DVKVTQSSRYLVKRTGEKVFLECVQDMDHENMFWYRQDPGLGLRLIYFSYDVKMKEKGDIPEGYSVSREKKERFSLILESASTNQTSMYLCASSPPPEYSNQPQHFGDGTRLSIL.

This clonotype was found once. V is TRBV4-1 and J is TRBJ2-7; the match to TRBD1 covers 8 bases. This CDR3 contains 15 residues. V shed 0 bases and J 7 bases; nucleotides not matched to a gene: 8. In germline, CDR1 is MGHRA, CDR2 YSYEKL. CDR3 amino acids: CASSQDFQGALEQYF. The CDR3, as DNA: TGCGCCAGCAGCCAAGACTTCCAGGGGGCGCTGGAGCAGTACTTC.

The chain uses TRBV29-1 and TRBJ2-1, with 7 bases fitting TRBD2. There are 12 residues in the CDR3. Unmatched junction bases numbered 4, after V lost 8 bases and J lost 3 bases. Per germline, CDR1 SQVTM and CDR2 ANQGSEA. The CDR3, as DNA: TGCAGCACGGGGGGAATCTACAATGAGCAGTTCTTC. Translating it yields CSTGGIYNEQFF.

The gene calls are TRBV24-1 and TRBJ1-5; D gene uncertain. Trimming pared 5 bases from V and 0 bases from J, leaving 7 bases between. CDR1 and CDR2 from the germline V gene are KGHDR and SFDVKD. The CDR3 has 14 residues. CDR3 residues: CATSARNSNQPQHF. DNA of the CDR3: TGTGCCACCAGTGCACGAAATAGCAATCAGCCCCAGCATTTT.

In this sample, this clonotype turned up many times. The V and J genes are TRBV28 and TRBJ2-7; D not certain. Per germline, CDR1 MDHEN and CDR2 SYDVKM. The V end lost 5 bases, the J end lost 4 bases, and 18 bases lay between the germline ends. This CDR3 region has 15 residues. This CDR3 is CASSTQFQRPYEQYF. The DNA for the CDR3 is TGTGCCAGCAGTACCCAGTTTCAGAGACCTTACGAGCAGTACTTC. Full variable domain (outside the CDR3, taken from reference TRBV28 and TRBJ2-7): DVKVTQSSRYLVKRTGEKVFLECVQDMDHENMFWYRQDPGLGLRLIYFSYDVKMKEKGDIPEGYSVSREKKERFSLILESASTNQTSMYLCASSTQFQRPYEQYFGPGTRLTVT.

This clonotype was seen many times. The V call is TRBV9, the J call TRBJ2-3, with TRBD1 matching 11 bases. Trimming removed 2 bases from V and 4 bases from J; junction bases left unmatched: 6. CDR1 is SGDLS and CDR2 is YYNGEE in the germline V gene. This CDR3 is built from 16 residues. For the CDR3, the DNA is TGTGCCAGCAGCGTTGGGACAGGGGGTGAGGCAGATACGCAGTATTTT. Its protein product is CASSVGTGGEADTQYF.

This clonotype was detected many times. The V gene is TRBV7-9, the J gene TRBJ1-3, with no clear D. The V gene's germline CDR1 is SEHNR and CDR2 FQNEAQ (reference sequence). The V gene lost 5 bases and the J gene lost 0 bases, with 8 bases spanning the gap. The CDR3 spans 14 residues. DNA for the CDR3: TGTGCCAGCAGCCAGGATGCCTCTGGAAACACCATATATTTT. Its protein product is CASSQDASGNTIYF.

This clonotype was counted many times. The chain employs TRBV7-9 and TRBJ2-5, with 7 bases lining up with TRBD1. Trimming cost V 4 bases and J 2 bases; bases outside gene matches: 10. The V gene's germline CDR1 is SEHNR and CDR2 FQNEAQ (reference sequence). This CDR3 has 16 amino acids. As DNA, the CDR3 is TGTGCCAGCAGCTCGACCCGAAGGGGGCTTCAAGAGACCCAGTACTTC. It encodes CASSSTRRGLQETQYF.

In its sample, this clonotype was seen many times. This chain joins TRBV18 and TRBJ2-5, with D unclear. The CDR3 is 12 amino acids. Germline V CDR1 and CDR2: KGHSH, LQKENI. V was clipped by 4 bases and J by 5 bases, with 8 bases between them. The CDR3 sequence: CASSRFKETQYF. As DNA, the CDR3 is TGTGCCAGCTCACGTTTTAAGGAGACCCAGTACTTC.

In its sample, this clonotype was seen many times. This chain joins TRBV20-1 and TRBJ2-1, with TRBD1 matching over 9 bases. From germline, CDR1 is DFQATT and CDR2 SNEGSKA (reference sequence). The CDR3 is 16 amino acids. With 0 bases clipped from V and 4 bases from J, the junction kept 7 bases outside the gene matches. In nucleotides, the CDR3 is TGCAGTGCTAGAGATAGGGGACAGGGACAATACAATGAGCAGTTCTTC. Translated: CSARDRGQGQYNEQFF.

Remarks on this clonotype: Germline is not matched at one junction end, which may reflect a read error. The rearrangement uses TRBV13 and TRBJ1-1; the D gene is possibly TRBD1 (5 bases). CDR3 length: 15 amino acids. Germline loops: CDR1 PRHDT, CDR2 FYEKMQ (reference sequence). The CDR3 DNA reads TGTGCCGGCAGCGGCCGGGGGTTCGTGAACACTGAAGCTTTCTTT. Its protein is CAGSGRGFVNTEAFF.

This clonotype appeared many times. V usage is TRBV11-2 and J usage is TRBJ1-1; possible D gene TRBD1, 6 bases. The CDR3 consists of 15 residues. Per the germline V gene, CDR1 is SGHAT and CDR2 is FQNNGV. V was cut by 1 base and J by 6 bases, with 15 bases left in between. The CDR3 DNA sequence: TGTGCCAGCAGCTTAGGTCATACAGGGCTAGCTGAAGCTTTCTTT. This encodes CASSLGHTGLAEAFF.

The J gene is TRBJ2-5, the V gene TRBV10-3, with 7 bases matching TRBD2. The CDR3 sequence is 14 residues long. The junction had 6 bases not matched to a gene; V was cut back by 4 bases and J by 4 bases. Germline loops: CDR1 ENHRY, CDR2 SYGVKD. CDR3 amino acids: CAISVGGRGETQYF. The CDR3 coding sequence is TGTGCCATCAGTGTGGGGGGGAGAGGAGAGACCCAGTACTTC.

This clonotype has more than one count but fewer than ten. The V and J genes are TRBV9 and TRBJ2-1, with 9 bases fitting TRBD2. V dropped 0 bases and J dropped 7; count of bases not matched to a gene: 14. This CDR3 contains 18 residues. Germline V gene sequence: CDR1 SGDLS, CDR2 YYNGEE. In DNA form, the CDR3 reads TGTGCCAGCAGCGTAGGGGTGCGGCGGGAGGGCCCGGGGAATGAGCAGTTCTTC. Its protein is CASSVGVRREGPGNEQFF.

This clonotype has a count of ten or more. The chain is built from TRBV28 and TRBJ2-2, with D perhaps TRBD2 (6 bases). Germline V CDR1 and CDR2: MDHEN, SYDVKM. This CDR3 is 14 amino acids long. Trimming left V 6 bases short and J 8 bases short, with 16 bases between. The CDR3 DNA follows: TGTGCCAGCAGATCCGGAGGGCCTCCGGGGGAGCTGTTTTTT. Residues: CASRSGGPPGELFF.

There are many counts of this clonotype. This chain links TRBV6-1 with TRBJ2-6, with TRBD1 matching over 10 bases. V shed 6 bases, J shed 0 bases, and the junction held 20 bases outside the gene matches. CDR3 length: 22 amino acids. CDR1 and CDR2 from the germline V gene are MNHNS and SASEGT. CDR3 sequence reads: CASRENWTSDRGVFSGANVLTF. The DNA of the CDR3 is TGTGCCAGCAGGGAAAACTGGACCTCGGACAGGGGGGTCTTCTCTGGGGCCAACGTCCTGACTTTC.

This clonotype showed up many times. The rearrangement links TRBV29-1 to TRBJ2-3; 8 bases fit TRBD2. The germline CDR1 and CDR2 sequences are SQVTM and ANQGSEA. The CDR3 contains 13 residues. J gave up 9 bases and V 3 bases, and 8 bases lay outside the gene matches. The CDR3 coding sequence is TGCAGCGTTGATCTAGCGGGTCCCGAGACGCAGTATTTT. Protein product: CSVDLAGPETQYF.

This clonotype has ten or more counts. The genes are TRBV30 and TRBJ1-1; no clear D gene. The CDR3 loop spans 16 amino acids. Per germline, CDR1 GTSNPN and CDR2 SVGIG (reference sequence). With 1 base removed from V and 0 bases from J, the gap between germline ends came to 15 bases. The CDR3 sequence: CAWSERVWLMNTEAFF. CDR3 DNA sequence: TGTGCCTGGAGTGAAAGGGTATGGTTGATGAACACTGAAGCTTTCTTT.

This clonotype showed up just a few times. This chain connects TRBV6-2 or TRBV6-3 to TRBJ1-2; 9 nucleotides agree with TRBD1. This CDR3 spans 14 amino acids. Losses at the gene ends were 6 bases for V and 13 bases for J; bases not matched to a gene: 15. The germline CDR1 and CDR2 sequences are MNHEY and SVGEGT. CDR3 DNA sequence: TGTGCCAGCAGGACCTCCGGGACAGGGAGTGATCCCACCTTC. Its protein product is CASRTSGTGSDPTF.

This clonotype has a single count. The chain has TRBV19 and TRBJ2-7; 7 bases align to TRBD1. Germline V gene lookup returns CDR1 LNHDA and CDR2 SQIVND (reference sequence). CDR3 length equals 16 residues. The J segment lost 1 base and the V segment lost 4 bases, leaving 10 bases of the junction unmatched. CDR3 sequence (DNA): TGTGCCAGTAGTACGGGAAGGACAGGTGATTCCTACGAGCAGTACTTC. It is translated as CASSTGRTGDSYEQYF.

This clonotype was picked up many times. CDR3 coding DNA: TGTGCCAGCAGTTACTCCCGGACAGCAAACAATGAGCAGTTCTTC. It encodes CASSYSRTANNEQFF. The chain carries TRBV6-5 and TRBJ2-1; D is perhaps TRBD1 (6 bases). With 0 bases removed from V and 5 bases from J, the gap between germline ends came to 11 bases. CDR3 size: 15 residues. Germline CDR1 and CDR2: MNHEY and SVGAGI.

In this sample, this clonotype turned up a few times. The CDR3 loop is CASSLVTGASEGYTF. CDR3 bases: TGTGCCAGCAGCTTAGTAACGGGGGCCTCGGAGGGCTACACCTTC. This rearrangement joins TRBV7-2 to TRBJ1-2; maybe TRBD1 (6 bases). Germline V gene data show CDR1 as SGHTA and CDR2 as FQGNSA. V was trimmed by 1 base and J by 8 bases, leaving 17 bases between them. This CDR3 contains 15 residues.

This clonotype was seen a few times. The J gene is TRBJ1-1, the V gene TRBV15; D perhaps matches TRBD1 (5 bases). Germline V gene data show CDR1 as LNHNV and CDR2 as YYDKDF (reference sequence). The CDR3 extends over 15 amino acids. V was pared by 1 base and J by 3 bases, with 12 bases between. Here the CDR3 DNA reads TGTGCCACCAGCAGAGCCCCGGGGGGTTACACTGAAGCTTTCTTT. Protein: CATSRAPGGYTEAFF.

This clonotype was seen ten or more times. V is TRBV28 and J is TRBJ2-5, with D possibly matching TRBD1 (6 bases). V lost 11 bases to trimming and J lost 0 bases, with 16 bases between them. Germline V gene sequence: CDR1 MDHEN, CDR2 SYDVKM. The CDR3 length is 14 residues. CDR3 DNA sequence: TGTGCCTCTACCCCAGGGGCTAACCAAGAGACCCAGTACTTC. It is translated as CASTPGANQETQYF.

This clonotype was counted many times. The V call is TRBV27, the J call TRBJ2-7, with 8 bases aligning to TRBD1. Losses at the gene ends were 2 bases for V and 1 base for J; bases not matched to a gene: 10. The CDR3 is 17 residues long. Per the germline V gene, CDR1 is MNHEY and CDR2 is SMNVEV (reference sequence). CDR3 nucleotides: TGTGCCAGCAGTTTAGTACCAGGGGGCAATTGGTCCTACGAGCAGTACTTC. It codes for CASSLVPGGNWSYEQYF.

This clonotype was counted ten times or more. The V gene is TRBV5-1, the J gene TRBJ2-3, with TRBD1 matching 7 bases. The CDR3 length is 13 residues. Trimming removed 0 bases from V and 8 bases from J; junction bases left unmatched: 3. Germline V lookup: CDR1 SGHRS, CDR2 YFSETQ. As DNA, the CDR3 is TGCGCCAGCAGCTTGGGACAGGGCGGTACGCAGTATTTT. Its protein product is CASSLGQGGTQYF.

This clonotype was observed many times. The rearrangement uses TRBV30 and TRBJ2-1; 11 bases align to TRBD2. The CDR3 has 15 residues. Germline trimming cut 7 bases from V and 0 bases from J; bases unmatched to any gene: 5. The germline V gene has CDR1 GTSNPN and CDR2 SVGIG (reference sequence). CDR3 sequence (DNA): TGTGCCTTCGCCGGGACTAGCGGCTCCTACAATGAGCAGTTCTTC. Translation: CAFAGTSGSYNEQFF. The full variable domain, its missing parts supplied by reference TRBV30 and TRBJ2-1, is SQTIHQWPATLVQPVGSPLSLECTVEGTSNPNLYWYRQAAGRGLQLLFYSVGIGQISSEVPQNLSASRPQDRQFILSSKKLLLSDSGFYLCAFAGTSGSYNEQFFGPGTRLTVL.

This clonotype was counted a few times. A much larger clone is a single base away; this may be a read error. The J gene is TRBJ1-1, the V gene TRBV12-3 or TRBV12-4, with TRBD1 as a possible D gene (5 bases). This CDR3 is 13 amino acids long. CDR3 amino acids: CASREGAGTETFF. CDR3 bases: TGTGCCAGCAGGGAAGGGGCAGGCACTGAAACTTTCTTT.

In this sample, this clonotype turned up many times. The chain recombines TRBV11-2 with TRBJ2-3; D is undetermined. Germline CDR1 SGHAT, CDR2 FQNNGV. Trimming pared 5 bases from V and 3 bases from J, leaving 12 bases between. CDR3 size: 14 residues. The chain's CDR3 is CASSLRTATDTQYF. In DNA, the CDR3 is TGTGCCAGCAGCCTGCGGACGGCGACAGATACGCAGTATTTT.